This TCR beta chain appears in the sequencing data of a study of cytomegalovirus exposure and HLA in healthy donors. PCR employed 60 Vbeta and 13 Jbeta primers. TCRdb's copy holds only in-frame clones and misses some; the assay was immunoSEQ multiplex PCR. This table has around 180,000 clones, 65% to 80% appearing once. The CDR3 has 17 residues. Germline V gene sequence: CDR1 SGHVS, CDR2 FQNEAQ. Trimming removed 3 bases from V and 2 bases from J; junction bases left unmatched: 12. The clonotype comes from a woman aged 40 to 49 in good health and CMV-seronegative. The sequencing sample was made of PBMCs. The rearrangement uses TRBV7-8 and TRBJ1-1; the match to TRBD1 covers 7 bases. Written as DNA, the CDR3 is TGTGCCAGCAGCTTCCTCCCCCCGGGGACAGTTAACACTGAAGCTTTCTTT. Its protein product is CASSFLPPGTVNTEAFF.